This T cell receptor (beta chain) comes out of a study of blood T cells in healthy people across ages. Study conclusions and caveats: Across the age range, TCR beta diversity per million T cells fell in a roughly linear way. Since the PBMCs were unsorted, naive and antigen-experienced cells could not be conclusively compared.

CDR1 is LGHNA, CDR2 YSLEER, per germline. Unmatched junction bases numbered 18, after V lost 4 bases and J lost 0 bases. This CDR3 has 21 residues. In the case of this clonotype: Its specificity is not known.

Sample-barcoded 5' priming and a J-beta primer mix drove a second PCR of about 6 to 11 cycles. Researchers report that a template-switch adaptor with 12 random nucleotides tagged each cDNA molecule. TCRdb used MiXCR to reprocess the 5' RACE reads, holding one entry per CDR3 protein. Of fewer than 700,000 distinct CDR3 sequences in the sample, 40% to 50% were seen once. This clonotype was sampled from an elderly man in good health. This chain joins TRBV4-3 and TRBJ2-2, with TRBD1 matching 9 bases. Sequencing was carried out using blood. In DNA, the CDR3 is TGCGCCAGCAGCCTCCGTCATGGGACAGGGTACCCCGCGTCGAACACCGGGGAGCTGTTTTTT. Translated, it gives CASSLRHGTGYPASNTGELFF.